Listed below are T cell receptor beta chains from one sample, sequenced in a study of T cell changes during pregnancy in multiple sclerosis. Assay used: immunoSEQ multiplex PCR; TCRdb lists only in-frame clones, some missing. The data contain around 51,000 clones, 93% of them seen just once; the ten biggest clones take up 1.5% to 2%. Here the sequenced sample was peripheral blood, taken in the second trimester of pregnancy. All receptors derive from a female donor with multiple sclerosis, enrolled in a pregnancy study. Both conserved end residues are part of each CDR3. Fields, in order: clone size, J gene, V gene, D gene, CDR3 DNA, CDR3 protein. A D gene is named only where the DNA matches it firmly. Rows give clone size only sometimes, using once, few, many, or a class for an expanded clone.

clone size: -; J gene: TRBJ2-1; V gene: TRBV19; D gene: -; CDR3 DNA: TGTGCCAGTAGTAGAAACCGGGGTTACAATGAGCAGTTCTTC; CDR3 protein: CASSRNRGYNEQFF
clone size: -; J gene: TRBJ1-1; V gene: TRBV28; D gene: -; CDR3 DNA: TGTGCCAGCAGATTTCCACACAACACTGAAGCTTTCTTT; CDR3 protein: CASRFPHNTEAFF
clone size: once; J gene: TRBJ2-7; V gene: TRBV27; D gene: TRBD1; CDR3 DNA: TGTGCCAGCAGCCCCGGGACAGGGTTTTACGAGCAGTACTTC; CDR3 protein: CASSPGTGFYEQYF
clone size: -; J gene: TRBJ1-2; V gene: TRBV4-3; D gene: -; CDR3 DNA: TGCGCCAGCAGCCAAGAGTCAGATCCGGGGACTAACTATGGCTACACCTTC; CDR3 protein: CASSQESDPGTNYGYTF
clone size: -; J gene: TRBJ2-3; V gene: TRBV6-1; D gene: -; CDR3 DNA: TGTGCCAGCAACAGCTTTCAAGATACGCAGTATTTT; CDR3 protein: CASNSFQDTQYF
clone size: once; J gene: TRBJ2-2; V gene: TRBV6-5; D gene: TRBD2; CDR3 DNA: TGTGCCAGCAGTTACGTAGGGACTAAGTCCGGGGAGCTGTTTTTT; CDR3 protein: CASSYVGTKSGELFF
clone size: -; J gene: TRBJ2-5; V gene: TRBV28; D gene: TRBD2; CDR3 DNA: TGTGCCAGCAGTTTATCGGCTAGCGGGCAAGAGACCCAGTACTTC; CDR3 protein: CASSLSASGQETQYF
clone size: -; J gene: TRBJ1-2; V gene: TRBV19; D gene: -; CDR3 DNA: TGTGCCAGTAGTAGAACGGATGGCTACACCTTC; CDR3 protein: CASSRTDGYTF
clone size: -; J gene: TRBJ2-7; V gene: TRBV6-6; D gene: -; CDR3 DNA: TGTGCCAGCAGTTACGATCAGGGCGGCTCCTACGAGCAGTACTTC; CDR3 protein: CASSYDQGGSYEQYF
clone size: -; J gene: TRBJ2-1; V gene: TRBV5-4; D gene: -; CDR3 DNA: TGTGCCAGCAGCCCGATCCGGTCAAATGAGCAGTTCTTC; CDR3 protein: CASSPIRSNEQFF
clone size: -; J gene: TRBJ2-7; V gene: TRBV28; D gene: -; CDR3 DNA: TGTGCCAGCAGTACTGGCAGGGAATCCTACGAGCAGTACTTC; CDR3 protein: CASSTGRESYEQYF
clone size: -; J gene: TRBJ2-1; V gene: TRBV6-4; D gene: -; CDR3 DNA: TGTGCCAGCAGTGCTGACAGTTACAATGAGCAGTTCTTC; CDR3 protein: CASSADSYNEQFF
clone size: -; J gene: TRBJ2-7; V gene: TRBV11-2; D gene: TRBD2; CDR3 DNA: TGTGCCAGCAGCTTTTTAGCGGGAGTCTACGAGCAGTACTTC; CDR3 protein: CASSFLAGVYEQYF
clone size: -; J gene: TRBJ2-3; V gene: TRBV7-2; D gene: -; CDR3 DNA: TGTGCCAGCAGCCACGAAGGACACACAGATACGCAGTATTTT; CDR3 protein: CASSHEGHTDTQYF
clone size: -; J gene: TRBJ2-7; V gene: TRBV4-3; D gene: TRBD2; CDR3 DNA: TGCGCCAGCAGCAAAGAAGGGACTAGCGGACCCTACGAGCAGTACTTC; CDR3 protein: CASSKEGTSGPYEQYF
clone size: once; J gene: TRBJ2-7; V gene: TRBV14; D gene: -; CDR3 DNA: TGTGCCAGCAGCCAGCTTCAGGGGCAGTACTTC; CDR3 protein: CASSQLQGQYF
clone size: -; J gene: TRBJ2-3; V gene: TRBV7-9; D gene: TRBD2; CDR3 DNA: TGTGCCAGCAGCTTAGGGGACCGGGGGGTAGCGGATACGCAGTATTTT; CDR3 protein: CASSLGDRGVADTQYF
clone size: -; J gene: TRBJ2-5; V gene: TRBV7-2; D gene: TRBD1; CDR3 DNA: TGTGCCAGCAGCTTTGGGACAGGGGTGGAAGAGACCCAGTACTTC; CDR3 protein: CASSFGTGVEETQYF
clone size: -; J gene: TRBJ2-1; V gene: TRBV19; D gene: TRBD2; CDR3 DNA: TGTGCCAGTAGTGTAGCGGGAGGGCCGCTCTACAATGAGCAGTTCTTC; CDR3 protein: CASSVAGGPLYNEQFF
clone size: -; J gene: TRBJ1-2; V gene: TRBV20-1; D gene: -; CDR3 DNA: TGCAGTGCTCAGAATGGCTACACCTTC; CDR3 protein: CSAQNGYTF
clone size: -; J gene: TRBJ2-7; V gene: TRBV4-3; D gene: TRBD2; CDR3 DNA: TGCGCCAGCAGCCAAGATGGGCCAGCGGGAGGGCCTCACGAGCAGTACTTC; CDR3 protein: CASSQDGPAGGPHEQYF
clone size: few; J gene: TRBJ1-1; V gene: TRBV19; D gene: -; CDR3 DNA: TGTGCCAGTAGTATTGACAGTCGACGCACCGAAGCTTTCTTT; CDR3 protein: CASSIDSRRTEAFF
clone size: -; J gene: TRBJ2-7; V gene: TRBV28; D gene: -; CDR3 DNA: TGTGCCAGCAGTTTGGTGGGAGCCTACGAGCAGTACTTC; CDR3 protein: CASSLVGAYEQYF
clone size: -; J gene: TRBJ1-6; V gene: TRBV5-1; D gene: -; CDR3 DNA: TGCGCCAGCAGCTTGGGGACTGGTTATAATTCACCCCTCCACTTT; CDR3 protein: CASSLGTGYNSPLHF
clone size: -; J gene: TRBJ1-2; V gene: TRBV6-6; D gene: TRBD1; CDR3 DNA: TGTGCCAGCAGTTCCGGGACAGAATATGGCTACACCTTC; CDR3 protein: CASSSGTEYGYTF
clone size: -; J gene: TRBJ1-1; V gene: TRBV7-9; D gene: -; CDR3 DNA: TGTGCCAGCAGCCCGTGGCAGATGAACACTGAAGCTTTCTTT; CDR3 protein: CASSPWQMNTEAFF
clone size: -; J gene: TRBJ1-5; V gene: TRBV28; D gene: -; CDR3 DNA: TGTGCCAGCAGTTACAGGGAACAGCCCCAGCATTTT; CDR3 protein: CASSYREQPQHF
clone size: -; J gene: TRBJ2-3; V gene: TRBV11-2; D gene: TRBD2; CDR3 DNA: TGTGCCAGCAGACTATACGGGGGGGAAAAGACAGATACGCAGTATTTT; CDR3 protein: CASRLYGGEKTDTQYF
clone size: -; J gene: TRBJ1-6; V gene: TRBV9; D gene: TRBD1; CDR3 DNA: TGTGCCAGCAGCGTAGGGACAGGGGGAAATAATTCACCCCTCCACTTT; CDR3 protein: CASSVGTGGNNSPLHF
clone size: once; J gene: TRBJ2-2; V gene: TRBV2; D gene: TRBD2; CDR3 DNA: TGTGCCAGCAGCGCAATAATAGCGGGAAGCACCGGGGAGCTGTTTTTT; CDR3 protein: CASSAIIAGSTGELFF
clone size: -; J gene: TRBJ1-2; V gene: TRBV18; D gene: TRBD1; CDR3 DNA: TGTGCCAGCTCACCAGACAGGGTGGATGGCTACACCTTC; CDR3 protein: CASSPDRVDGYTF
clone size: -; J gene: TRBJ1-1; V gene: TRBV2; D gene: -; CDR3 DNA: TGTGCCAGCCCCTTACGGGGGACCACTGAAGCTTTCTTT; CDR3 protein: CASPLRGTTEAFF
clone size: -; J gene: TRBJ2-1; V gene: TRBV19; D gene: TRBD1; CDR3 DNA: TGTGCCACCAAAAGCTTAGACAGGGGGGACTACAATGAGCAGTTCTTC; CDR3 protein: CATKSLDRGDYNEQFF
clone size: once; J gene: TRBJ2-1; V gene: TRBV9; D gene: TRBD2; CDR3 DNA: TGTGCCAGCAGCGTAGTGACTAGCGGTTCTGAGCAGTTCTTC; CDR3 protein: CASSVVTSGSEQFF
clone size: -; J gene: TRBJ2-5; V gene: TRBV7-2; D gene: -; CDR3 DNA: TGTGCCAGCAGCTCGCCGGGGTCGGAAGAGACCCAGTACTTC; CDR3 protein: CASSSPGSEETQYF
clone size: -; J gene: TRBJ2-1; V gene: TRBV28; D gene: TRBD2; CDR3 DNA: TGTGCCAGCAGTTCGCCGACTAGCGGAGGGTACAATGAGCAGTTCTTC; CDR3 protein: CASSSPTSGGYNEQFF
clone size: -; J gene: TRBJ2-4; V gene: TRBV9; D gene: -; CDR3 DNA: TGTGCCAGCAGCGTAGAGGCCAGGGGGGCCTACATTCAGTACTTC; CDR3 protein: CASSVEARGAYIQYF
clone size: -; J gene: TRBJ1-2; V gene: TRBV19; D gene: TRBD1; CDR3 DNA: TGTGCCAGTAAGGACAGGGGAAGTTATGGCTACACCTTC; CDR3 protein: CASKDRGSYGYTF
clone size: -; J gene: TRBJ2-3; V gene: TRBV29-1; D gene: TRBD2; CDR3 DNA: TGCAGCGTTGCGCGGGGGGCAGATACGCAGTATTTT; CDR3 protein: CSVARGADTQYF
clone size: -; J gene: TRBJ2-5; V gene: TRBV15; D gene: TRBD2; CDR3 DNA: TGTGCCACCAGCAGAGATTCCAGGGACTTTGGACTAGCGGGAGTTGAGACCCAGTACTTC; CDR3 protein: CATSRDSRDFGLAGVETQYF
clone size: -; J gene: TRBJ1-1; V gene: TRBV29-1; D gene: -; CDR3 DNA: TGCAGCGTTGATAGGGGCAGATCGAACACTGAAGCTTTCTTT; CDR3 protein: CSVDRGRSNTEAFF
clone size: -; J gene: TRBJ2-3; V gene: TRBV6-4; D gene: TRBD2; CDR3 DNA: TGTGCCAGCAGTGTGACTAGCGGGAGTGCAGATACGCAGTATTTT; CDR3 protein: CASSVTSGSADTQYF
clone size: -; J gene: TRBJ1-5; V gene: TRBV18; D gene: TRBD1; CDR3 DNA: TGTGCCAGCGGACAGGTGGGGAGCAATCAGCCCCAGCATTTT; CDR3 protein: CASGQVGSNQPQHF
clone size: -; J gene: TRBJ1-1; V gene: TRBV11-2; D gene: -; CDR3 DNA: TGTGCCAGCAGCTTAGGGCGGCTAAACACTGAAGCTTTCTTT; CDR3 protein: CASSLGRLNTEAFF
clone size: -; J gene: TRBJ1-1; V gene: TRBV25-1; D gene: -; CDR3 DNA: TGTGCCAGCAGTGTCGGGAGGGCTATGAACACTGAAGCTTTCTTT; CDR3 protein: CASSVGRAMNTEAFF
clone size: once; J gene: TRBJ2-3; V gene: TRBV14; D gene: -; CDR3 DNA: TGTGCCAGCAGCCACGCTATAGATACGCAGTATTTT; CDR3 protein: CASSHAIDTQYF
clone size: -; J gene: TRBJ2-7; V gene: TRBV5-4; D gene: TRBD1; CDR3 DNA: TGTGCCAGCAGCATAGGGGACAGGAGGAACTCCTACGAGCAGTACTTC; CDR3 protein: CASSIGDRRNSYEQYF
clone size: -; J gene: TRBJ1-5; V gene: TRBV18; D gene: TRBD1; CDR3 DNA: TGTGCCAGCTCCCAACAGGGGGCAAGCAATCAGCCCCAGCATTTT; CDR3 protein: CASSQQGASNQPQHF
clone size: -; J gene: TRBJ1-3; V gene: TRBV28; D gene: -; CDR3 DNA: TGTGCCAGCAGTTTGGGAGGGAGCTCTGGAAACACCATATATTTT; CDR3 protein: CASSLGGSSGNTIYF
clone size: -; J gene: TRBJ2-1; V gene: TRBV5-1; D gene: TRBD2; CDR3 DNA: TGCGCCAGCAGCGAAATAACTAGCGGGTCTTACAATGAGCAGTTCTTC; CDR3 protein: CASSEITSGSYNEQFF
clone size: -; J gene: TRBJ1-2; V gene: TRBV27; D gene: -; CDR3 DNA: TGTGCCAGCAGTTTATCTAGGCAGGGTGGCTACACCTTC; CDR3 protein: CASSLSRQGGYTF
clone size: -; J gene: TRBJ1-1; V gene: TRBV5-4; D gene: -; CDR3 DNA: TGTGCCAGCAGCTTCAGGGGGAACACTGAAGCTTTCTTT; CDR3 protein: CASSFRGNTEAFF
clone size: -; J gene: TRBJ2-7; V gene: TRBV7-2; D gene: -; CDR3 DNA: TGTGCCAGCAGCCCGGAGTTACTGACTTCTTACGAGCAGTACTTC; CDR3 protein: CASSPELLTSYEQYF
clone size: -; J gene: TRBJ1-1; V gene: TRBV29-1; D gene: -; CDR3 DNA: TGCAGCGTTGACCAGGGCTTGAACACTGAAGCTTTCTTT; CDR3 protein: CSVDQGLNTEAFF
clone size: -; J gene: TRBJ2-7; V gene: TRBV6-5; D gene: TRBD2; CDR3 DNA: TGTGCCAGCACCCACGGGGGGGGCGAGCAGTACTTC; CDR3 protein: CASTHGGGEQYF